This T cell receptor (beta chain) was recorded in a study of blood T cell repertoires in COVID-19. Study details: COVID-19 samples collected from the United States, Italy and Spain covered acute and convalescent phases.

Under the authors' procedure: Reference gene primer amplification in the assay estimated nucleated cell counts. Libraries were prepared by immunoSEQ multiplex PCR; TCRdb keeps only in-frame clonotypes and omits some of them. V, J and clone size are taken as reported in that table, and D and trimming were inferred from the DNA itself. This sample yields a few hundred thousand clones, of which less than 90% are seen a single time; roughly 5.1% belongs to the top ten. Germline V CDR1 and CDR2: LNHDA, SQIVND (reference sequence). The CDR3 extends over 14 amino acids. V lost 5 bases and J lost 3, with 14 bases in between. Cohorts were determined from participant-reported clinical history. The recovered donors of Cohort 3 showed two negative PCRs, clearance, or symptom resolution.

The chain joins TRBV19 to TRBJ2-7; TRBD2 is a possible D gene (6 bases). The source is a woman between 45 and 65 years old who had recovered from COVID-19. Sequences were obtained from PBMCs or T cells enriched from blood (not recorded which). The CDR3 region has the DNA TGTGCCAGTAGTCTTGGAGGGGTGGGCTACGAGCAGTACTTC. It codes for CASSLGGVGYEQYF.